This entry is about one T cell receptor (beta chain). The antigen remains undetermined. The sequenced template was cDNA made from the entire isolated RNA. Sequenced by immunoSEQ multiplex PCR; TCRdb stores in-frame clones only, minus some. Of roughly 41,000 clones detected, more than 40% appear once; the ten largest clones hold 0.72%. This record belongs to a study of beta chain features in type 1 diabetes. Study conclusions and caveats: Within the patient group, naive, central memory and Treg TCRB repertoires appeared more similar to each other than within healthy donors. Insertions at VDJ junctions were less frequent in type 1 diabetes patients. These patients also deleted more nucleotides at the same junctions.

What was sequenced was central memory CD4+ T cells from blood. The clonotype originates from a woman younger than 30 in good health.

The CDR3 nucleotides read TGTGCCAGCAGCTTAGTTTTTGGGCGGGGGGGCCGGTATGAGCAGTTCTTC. Translating it yields CASSLVFGRGGRYEQFF. The chain has TRBV11-2 and TRBJ2-1; 9 nucleotides line up with TRBD2. This CDR3 has 17 amino acids. Per the germline V gene, CDR1 is SGHAT and CDR2 is FQNNGV. The ends lost 1 base at V and 8 bases at J; junction bases unmatched: 12.